This T cell receptor (beta chain) was identified in a study of blood T cells in healthy people across ages. Study results and caveats: Diversity estimates from one million T cells were considered underestimates.

The CDR3 spans 15 residues. Germline CDR1 reads SGHRS; CDR2 reads YFSETQ. A second roughly 7 to 11 cycle PCR used barcoded and J-beta primers. Each cDNA molecule received a tag from a template-switch adaptor that had 12 random nucleotides. TCRdb re-called the 5' RACE reads through MiXCR, storing one row per CDR3 protein. This sample has 710,000 or so distinct CDR3 sequences, with about a third found just once. With regard to this clonotype: Its matching antigen is unknown. At one of its ends the junction is not consistent with the germline gene, which may arise from a read error.

The V gene is TRBV5-1, the J gene TRBJ2-2; maybe TRBD1 (6 bases). The receptor was isolated from an elderly woman in good health. The sample taken for sequencing was blood. Here the CDR3 DNA reads TGCGCCAGCAGCTTGGGGGACACCCGCACCGGGGAGCGGTTTTTT. Its protein product is CASSLGDTRTGERFF.